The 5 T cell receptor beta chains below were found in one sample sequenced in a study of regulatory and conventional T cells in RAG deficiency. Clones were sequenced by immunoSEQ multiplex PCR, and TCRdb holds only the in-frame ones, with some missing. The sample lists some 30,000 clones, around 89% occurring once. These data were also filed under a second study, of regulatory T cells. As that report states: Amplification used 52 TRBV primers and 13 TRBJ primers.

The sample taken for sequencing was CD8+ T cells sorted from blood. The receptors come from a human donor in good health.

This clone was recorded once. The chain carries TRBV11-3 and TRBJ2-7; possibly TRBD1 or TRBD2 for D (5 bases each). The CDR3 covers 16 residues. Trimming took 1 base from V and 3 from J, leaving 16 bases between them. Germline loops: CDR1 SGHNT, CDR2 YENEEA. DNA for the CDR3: TGTGCCAGCAGCTTAGGGCCCGGGACGGAAGACTACGAGCAGTACTTC. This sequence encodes CASSLGPGTEDYEQYF. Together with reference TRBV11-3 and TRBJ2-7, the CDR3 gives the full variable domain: EAGVVQSPRYKIIEKKQPVAFWCNPISGHNTLYWYLQNLGQGPELLIRYENEEAVDDSQLPKDRFSAERLKGVDSTLKIQPAELGDSAVYLCASSLGPGTEDYEQYFGPGTRLTVT.

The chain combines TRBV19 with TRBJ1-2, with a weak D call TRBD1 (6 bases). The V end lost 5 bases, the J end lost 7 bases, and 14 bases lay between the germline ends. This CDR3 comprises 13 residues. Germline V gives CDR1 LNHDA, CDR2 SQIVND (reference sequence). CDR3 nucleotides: TGTGCCAGTAGTGACCGGGACACGGTTGGCTACACCTTC. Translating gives CASSDRDTVGYTF.

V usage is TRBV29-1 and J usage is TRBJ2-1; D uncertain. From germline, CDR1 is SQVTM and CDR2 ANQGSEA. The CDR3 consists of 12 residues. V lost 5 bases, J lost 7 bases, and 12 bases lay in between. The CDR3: CSVNLALNEQFF. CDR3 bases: TGCAGCGTTAACCTGGCATTGAATGAGCAGTTCTTC.

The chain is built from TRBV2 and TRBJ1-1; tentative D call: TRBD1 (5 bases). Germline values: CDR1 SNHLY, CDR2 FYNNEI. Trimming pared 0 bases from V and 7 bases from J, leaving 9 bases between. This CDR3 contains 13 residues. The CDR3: CASSEAGRGEAFF. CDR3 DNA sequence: TGTGCCAGCAGTGAAGCGGGACGGGGTGAAGCTTTCTTT.

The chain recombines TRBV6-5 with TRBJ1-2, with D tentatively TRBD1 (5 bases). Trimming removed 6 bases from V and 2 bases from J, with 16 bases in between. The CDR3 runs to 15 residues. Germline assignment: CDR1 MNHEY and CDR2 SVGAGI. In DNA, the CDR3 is TGTGCCAGCAGACCCTTCCAGGGACTAAACTATGGCTACACCTTC. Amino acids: CASRPFQGLNYGYTF.